Following are 18 T cell receptor beta chains from one sample sequenced in a study of T cells in Graves' hyperthyroidism and ophthalmopathy. RNA transcripts provided the source from which TCR beta CDR3 regions were amplified. The study used the HTBI primer set for a first-round RT-PCR of the TCR CDR3. In TCRdb, the multiplex PCR reads were re-called with MiXCR into one record per CDR3 protein. Of around 260,000 distinct CDR3 sequences in the sample, 25% were seen once. Sequenced material: blood. Receptor source: a man aged 40-55 years with Graves' hyperthyroidism that later progressed to Graves' ophthalmopathy.

This chain joins TRBV7-9 and TRBJ1-2; D is uncertain. Germline CDR1 SEHNR, CDR2 FQNEAQ (reference sequence). The V and J ends lost 1 base and 4 bases respectively, with 13 bases between them. The CDR3 runs to 15 residues. The CDR3 region has the DNA TGTGCCAGCAGCTTAGTATCAGGAACGAGCTATGGCTACACCTTC. Translating gives CASSLVSGTSYGYTF.

This clonotype was counted at least ten times. The CDR3 region has the DNA TGTGCCAGCAGTTTTCTCCCCGGGGCCAAAAACATTCAGTACTTC. Its protein product is CASSFLPGAKNIQYF. V usage is TRBV28 and J usage is TRBJ2-4; D is ambiguous. Germline values: CDR1 MDHEN, CDR2 SYDVKM. Trimming cost V 3 bases and J 1 base, with 10 bases left between them. The CDR3 loop spans 15 amino acids.

In its sample, this clonotype was seen many times. The genes are TRBV5-1 and TRBJ2-4, with D possibly TRBD1 on 7 matching bases. The CDR3 is 13 amino acids. Germline V gene sequence: CDR1 SGHRS, CDR2 YFSETQ. Trimming shortened V by 7 bases and J by 5 bases, and 13 bases separated the two germline ends. The CDR3, as DNA: TGCGCCAGCCGGACAGGCGGGGAAAACATTCAGTACTTC. It yields the protein CASRTGGENIQYF.

This clonotype was observed at least ten times. This chain uses TRBV29-1 with TRBJ2-2, with unresolved D. V gave up 7 bases and J gave up 6 bases, with 12 bases separating them. The CDR3 runs 12 residues. The germline gives CDR1 SQVTM, CDR2 ANQGSEA. CDR3 nucleotides: TGCAGCGGTCTTAGTGGGGCCGGGGAGCTGTTTTTT. As protein: CSGLSGAGELFF.

The gene calls are TRBV6-2 or TRBV6-3 and TRBJ2-5, with 8 bases fitting TRBD1. Germline-derived CDR1 and CDR2 are MNHEY and SVGEGT. Germline trimming cut 5 bases from V and 5 bases from J; bases unmatched to any gene: 10. This CDR3 comprises 15 residues. The CDR3 reads CASSRRRGQGETQYF. The CDR3 coding sequence is TGTGCCAGCAGTCGCCGCAGGGGGCAGGGGGAGACCCAGTACTTC.

The V gene is TRBV14, the J gene TRBJ2-7; TRBD1 might be the D (5 bases). The germline V and J ends were trimmed by 1 base and 3 bases, with 13 bases remaining between them. The CDR3 extends over 15 amino acids. Germline CDR1 is SGHDN and CDR2 is FVKESK. The chain's CDR3 is CASSQGTAGRYEQYF. The CDR3, as DNA: TGTGCCAGCAGCCAAGGAACAGCAGGGCGCTACGAGCAGTACTTC.

Ten or more counts support this clonotype. V and J are TRBV20-1 and TRBJ2-3; D ambiguous. The germline V gene encodes CDR1 DFQATT and CDR2 SNEGSKA (reference sequence). The CDR3 runs 12 residues. The germline V and J ends were trimmed by 6 bases and 3 bases, with 10 bases remaining between them. The CDR3 spells CSAPRQTDTQYF. CDR3 DNA: TGCAGTGCCCCTAGACAAACAGATACGCAGTATTTT.

In this sample, this clonotype turned up once. This chain uses TRBV5-1 with TRBJ1-5; no reliable D call. Looked up from germline, CDR1 is SGHRS and CDR2 is YFSETQ. This CDR3 comprises 14 residues. V was shortened by 4 bases and J by 0 bases, with 8 bases between the two germline ends. CDR3 nucleotides: TGCGCCAGCAGCCCATGGGGTAGCAATCAGCCCCAGCATTTT. It codes for CASSPWGSNQPQHF.

This chain connects TRBV6-5 to TRBJ1-2; the D gene is possibly TRBD1 (5 bases). CDR1 is MNHEY, CDR2 SVGAGI, per germline. V lost 4 bases to trimming and J lost 4 bases, with 16 bases between them. The CDR3 loop spans 15 amino acids. CDR3 DNA: TGTGCCAGCAGTTCCCTCACGGACATCATCTATGGCTACACCTTC. Its translation: CASSSLTDIIYGYTF.

This clonotype was picked up many times. The chain carries TRBV5-1 and TRBJ2-3, with 12 bases matching TRBD2. Germline V gives CDR1 SGHRS, CDR2 YFSETQ. The J segment lost 1 base and the V segment lost 4 bases, leaving 7 bases of the junction unmatched. The CDR3 runs to 17 residues. In DNA, the CDR3 is TGCGCCAGCAGCCCAAGCCGGACTAGCGGGGGCACAGATACGCAGTATTTT. Its protein product is CASSPSRTSGGTDTQYF.

To note about this clonotype: The CDR3 ends on some other residue instead of the conserved phenylalanine or tryptophan, so this is likely a read error. The DNA is left out, because the CDR3 cannot be placed on it with certainty; the CDR3 is given as TCRdb lists it. V is TRBV27 and J is TRBJ1-2; TRBD1, the table's D call, lacks a check against the DNA. From its first to its last residue, the CDR3 has 13 amino acids. Germline assignment: CDR1 MNHEY and CDR2 SMNVEV (reference sequence). The CDR3 is CASSLETGYGHTL.

Many counts were recorded for this clonotype. The V gene is TRBV24-1, the J gene TRBJ2-2; 10 nucleotides align to TRBD2. This CDR3 comprises 17 residues. V was pared by 3 bases and J by 3 bases, with 6 bases of the junction left unmatched. CDR1 and CDR2 from the germline V gene are KGHDR and SFDVKD. In DNA form, the CDR3 reads TGTGCCACCAGTGATCCCGAGGGGACTAGCGACACCGGGGAGCTGTTTTTT. This encodes CATSDPEGTSDTGELFF.

The sample holds many counts of this clonotype. This chain uses TRBV2 with TRBJ1-2, with 7 bases that match TRBD1. The CDR3 has 13 residues. With V trimmed by 4 bases and J by 4 bases, 3 bases remained unmatched. Germline lookup yields CDR1 SNHLY and CDR2 FYNNEI. The CDR3 DNA follows: TGTGCCAGCAGTGGACAGGGAGTCTATGGCTACACCTTC. This gives the protein CASSGQGVYGYTF.

The chain links TRBV6-2 or TRBV6-3 to TRBJ2-7; maybe TRBD2 (5 bases). Trimming removed 5 bases from V and 2 bases from J, with 10 bases in between. CDR3 size: 13 residues. Per germline, CDR1 MNHEY and CDR2 SVGEGT. This chain's CDR3 is CASSQRTPYEQYF. The DNA of the CDR3 is TGTGCCAGCAGTCAGCGGACCCCCTACGAGCAGTACTTC.

V usage is TRBV20-1 and J usage is TRBJ2-4; TRBD2 aligns across 9 bases. The CDR3 runs 16 residues. The V segment lost 5 bases and the J segment 0 bases; nucleotides outside the gene matches: 8. CDR1 is DFQATT and CDR2 is SNEGSKA in the germline V gene (reference sequence). The CDR3 is CSALLTSGLAKNIQYF. DNA for the CDR3: TGCAGTGCTCTATTGACTAGCGGATTAGCCAAAAACATTCAGTACTTC.

Ten or more counts support this clonotype. This chain uses TRBV7-8 with TRBJ2-7, with 8 bases that match TRBD2. Germline CDR1 is SGHVS and CDR2 is FQNEAQ. V shed 4 bases, J shed 7 bases, and the junction held 12 bases outside the gene matches. The CDR3 is 15 amino acids. Here the CDR3 reads CASSYRGSGSGEQYF. CDR3 DNA sequence: TGTGCCAGCAGCTACCGGGGGAGCGGGAGTGGAGAGCAGTACTTC.

Of note for this clonotype: A read error is possible here, since a much larger clone lies one base away. This chain joins TRBV6-1 and TRBJ1-5; D not resolved. The CDR3 length is 14 residues. CDR1 is MNHNS and CDR2 is SASEGT in the germline V gene. V lost 2 bases and J 3 bases, leaving 8 bases between the germline ends. The CDR3 DNA reads as TGTGCCAGCAGTGAATTCCGTAACAATCAGCCCCAGCATTTT. Its translation is CASSEFRNNQPQHF.

The chain combines TRBV6-5 with TRBJ2-7, with D hard to call. The CDR3 is made up of 11 amino acids. In germline, CDR1 is MNHEY, CDR2 SVGAGI. Trimming stripped 4 bases from V and 10 bases from J, with 11 bases between. CDR3: CASSLGTLQYF. In nucleotides, the CDR3 is TGTGCCAGCAGTTTGGGCACCCTCCAGTACTTC.